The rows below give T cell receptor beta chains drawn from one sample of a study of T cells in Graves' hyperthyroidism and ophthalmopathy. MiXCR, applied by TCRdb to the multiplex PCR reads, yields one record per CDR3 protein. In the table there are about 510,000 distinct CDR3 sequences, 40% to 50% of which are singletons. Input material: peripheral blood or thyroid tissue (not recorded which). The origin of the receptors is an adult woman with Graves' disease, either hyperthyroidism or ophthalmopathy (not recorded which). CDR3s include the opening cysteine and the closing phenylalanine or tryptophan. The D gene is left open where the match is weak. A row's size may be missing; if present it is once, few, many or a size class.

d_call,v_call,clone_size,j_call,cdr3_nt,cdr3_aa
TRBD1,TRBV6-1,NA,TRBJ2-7,TGTGCCAGCAGCCAAGATCCGGACAGGAACTACGAGCAGTACTTC,CASSQDPDRNYEQYF
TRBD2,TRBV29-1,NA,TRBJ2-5,TGCAGTGCTATTAGCGGGAGGGCCGGAGAGACCCAGTACTTC,CSAISGRAGETQYF
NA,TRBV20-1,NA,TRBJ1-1,TGCAGTGCTAGGCGCCCGGGCAACACTGAAGCTTTCTTT,CSARRPGNTEAFF
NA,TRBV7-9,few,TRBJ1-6,TGTGCCAGCATAGCCAGGGCCAACTCACCCCTCCACTTT,CASIARANSPLHF
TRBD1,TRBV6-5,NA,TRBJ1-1,TGTGCCAGCAGTTACCTCGCAGGGGGCATCGGTGAAACTTTCTTT,CASSYLAGGIGETFF
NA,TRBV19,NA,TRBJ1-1,TGTGCCAGTAGTGTCGACGGGATCATGAACACTGAAGCTTTCTTT,CASSVDGIMNTEAFF
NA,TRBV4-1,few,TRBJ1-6,TGCGCCAGCAGCCAAGATGTGACTTCACCCCTCCACTTT,CASSQDVTSPLHF
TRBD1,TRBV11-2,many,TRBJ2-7,TGTGCCAGCAGCTTACGACAGGGTGATGGCTACGAGCAGTACTTC,CASSLRQGDGYEQYF
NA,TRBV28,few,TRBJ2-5,TGTGCCAGCAAAACTTCGCCCCAAGAGACCCAGTACTTC,CASKTSPQETQYF
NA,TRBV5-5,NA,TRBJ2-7,TGTGCCAGCAGCCCCCGGTCAGGGACGGTGGAGGAGCAGTACTTC,CASSPRSGTVEEQYF
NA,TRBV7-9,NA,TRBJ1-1,TGTGCCAGCAGCTTAGGGGGTTGGCCTGAAGCTTTCTTT,CASSLGGWPEAFF
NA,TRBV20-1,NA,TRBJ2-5,NA,CSATDTSGDDGYTFGSGTQYF
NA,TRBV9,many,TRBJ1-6,TGTGCCAGCAGTGGGGGGGGCTCCTATAATTCACCCCTCCACTTT,CASSGGGSYNSPLHF
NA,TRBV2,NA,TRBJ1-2,TGTGCCAGCAGTGAGGGGTACCAGGCTAACTATGGCTACACCTTC,CASSEGYQANYGYTF
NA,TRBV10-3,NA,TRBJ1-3,TGTGCCATCAGTGACATGAACTCTGGAAACACCATATATTTT,CAISDMNSGNTIYF
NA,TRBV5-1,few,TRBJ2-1,TGCGCCAGCAGCTTGTTCAGCGGTGAGCAGTTCTTC,CASSLFSGEQFF
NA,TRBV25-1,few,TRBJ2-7,TGTGCCAGCAGTGCACTAGGAGACGAGCAGTACTTC,CASSALGDEQYF
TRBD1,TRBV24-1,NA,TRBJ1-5,TGTGCCACAGGACAGGGTTTGGGGTCGCAGCCCCAGCATTTT,CATGQGLGSQPQHF
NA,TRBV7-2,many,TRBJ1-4,TGTGCCAGCAGCTTGCGATCGGCAGGTCGACGGACTAATGAAAAACTGTTTTTT,CASSLRSAGRRTNEKLFF
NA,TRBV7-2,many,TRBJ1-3,TGTGCCAGCAGCTTAGTATCAGGGACCGGAAACACCATATATTTT,CASSLVSGTGNTIYF
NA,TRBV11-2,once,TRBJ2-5,TGTGCCAGCACCCAGAACAAGGGCGTGGAGACCCAGTACTTC,CASTQNKGVETQYF
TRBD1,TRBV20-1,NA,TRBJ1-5,TGCAGTGCTTCCGGACAGGGGCCTAGTCAGCCCCAGCATTTT,CSASGQGPSQPQHF